These T cell receptor beta chains were read from a single sample in a study of T-cell reconstitution after alpha-beta-depleted transplantation in children. Via MiXCR, TCRdb re-called the PCR reads, giving one row per CDR3 protein. The data show fewer than 400,000 distinct CDR3 sequences, just over 20% seen once. The material was PBMCs from the stem cell graft donor, obtained from the stem cell graft. These receptors all stem from a human donor who donated a stem cell graft to a child with acute myeloid leukemia. CDR3s include the opening cysteine and the closing phenylalanine or tryptophan. A D gene is named only where the DNA matches it firmly. Only part of the rows carry a size: once, few, many, or a class if the clone is expanded.

TGCAGTGCTAGAGATTACGGGACAGGAACCTACGAGCAGTACTTC	CSARDYGTGTYEQYF	many	TRBD1	TRBV20-1	TRBJ2-7
TGCGCCAGCAGCCCGAGCGGGACAGGGGTCTCCTACGAGCAGTACTTC	CASSPSGTGVSYEQYF	-	TRBD1	TRBV4-1	TRBJ2-7
TGCGCCAGCAGCCAAGATAACTGGCGCTACAATGAGCAGTTCTTC	CASSQDNWRYNEQFF	-	-	TRBV4-1	TRBJ2-1
TGCGCCAGCAGCTTGAGAGGGGAAGAGGACGTTATGATAAATGGCTACACCTTC	CASSLRGEEDVMINGYTF	-	-	TRBV5-1	TRBJ1-2
TGTGCCAGCAGTGAAGATCTGAGGGTTGGTGGCTACACCTTC	CASSEDLRVGGYTF	few	-	TRBV6-1	TRBJ1-2
TGTGCCAGCAGGAAGACAGACACTGGCTACACCTTC	CASRKTDTGYTF	once	-	TRBV2	TRBJ1-2
TGTGCCACCTCCCGTCCACAGTTGAACACTGAAGCTTTCTTT	CATSRPQLNTEAFF	few	-	TRBV28	TRBJ1-1
TGTGCCAGTTCCACAGAAGGGGTATTTAGAAAACTGTTTTTT	CASSTEGVFRKLFF	-	-	TRBV6-1	TRBJ1-4
TGCAGTGCTGGGATTAGACTGTTTCGGGAGACCCAGTACTTC	CSAGIRLFRETQYF	few	-	TRBV20-1	TRBJ2-5
TGTGCCAGCAGTTTAGGTCGAGCGGAGAACACCGGGGAGCTGTTTTTT	CASSLGRAENTGELFF	-	-	TRBV12-3/TRBV12-4	TRBJ2-2
TGCAGCGTAACAACCAGGGGTTCTGGCGGAGCTTTCTTT	CSVTTRGSGGAFF	few	-	TRBV29-1	TRBJ1-1
TGCGCCAGCAGCTTGGGTAGGGGCGAAAGCACAGATACGCAGTATTTT	CASSLGRGESTDTQYF	few	-	TRBV5-1	TRBJ2-3
TGCAGCGGCTCTATGTGGACAGGGCATGTGGATCAAGAGACCCAGTACTTC	CSGSMWTGHVDQETQYF	few	TRBD1	TRBV29-1	TRBJ2-5
TGTGCCAGCAGGCCGACTAGCGGGCTGGGGGATGAGCAGTTCTTC	CASRPTSGLGDEQFF	few	TRBD2	TRBV12-3/TRBV12-4	TRBJ2-1
TGTGCCAGCAGCAAAGGAGGGTCAGGAGGCGAGCAGTACTTC	CASSKGGSGGEQYF	-	-	TRBV21-1	TRBJ2-7
TGTGCCAGCAGCTTAGTCACAGGGGGGGATCAGCCCCAGCATTTT	CASSLVTGGDQPQHF	-	TRBD1	TRBV7-9	TRBJ1-5
TGTGCCACCCAAATCGGACACCGGCGGTACCAAGAGACCCAGTACTTC	CATQIGHRRYQETQYF	-	-	TRBV10-3	TRBJ2-5
TGCGCCAGCAGCCCCGGACTAGCGGGAGGGCCCCCCAGCACAGATACGCAGTATTTT	CASSPGLAGGPPSTDTQYF	few	TRBD2	TRBV5-1	TRBJ2-3
TGTGCCACCAGTCCCAGTAACACCGGGGAGCTGTTTTTT	CATSPSNTGELFF	few	-	TRBV24-1	TRBJ2-2